This T cell receptor beta chain was found in a study of blood T cells in healthy people across ages. The CDR3 is made up of 14 amino acids. The authors ran a second PCR of 7 to 11 cycles using a sample-barcoded 5' primer and a J-beta primer mix. Every molecule of cDNA carried a tag from a template-switch adaptor with 12 random nucleotides. TCRdb analysed the 5' RACE reads with MiXCR anew, one entry per CDR3 protein. The sample carries about 1,400,000 distinct CDR3 sequences, approximately 38% recorded once. Study results and limitations: Not knowing donor CMV status may have confounded expanded clonotype changes. Naive T cell percentage by flow cytometry tracked strongly with beta diversity.

Points on this clonotype: What it binds is unknown.

J is TRBJ2-2 and V is TRBV21-1. TRBV21-1 is given as a pseudogene. The TCR was taken from a woman aged 18-29 years in good health. Sample: blood. The CDR3 sequence: CASSKSRNTGELFF. DNA of the CDR3: TGTGCCAGCAGCAAGAGCAGGAACACCGGGGAGCTGTTTTTT.